These 7 T cell receptor beta chains were sequenced from one sample in a study of molecular identifiers for immune sequencing clone quantification. TCRdb analysed the PCR reads with MiXCR anew, one entry per CDR3 protein. The sample shows approximately 590,000 distinct CDR3 sequences, about 25% of them seen only once. The sample was naive CD8+ T cells from blood, with Jurkat cell RNA spiked in. Stated subset: FACS-sorted CD8+CD4-CCR7+CD45RA+ naive T cells. These receptor sequences come from a human donor in good health. Some libraries in this study had Jurkat cell RNA spiked in.

Regarding this clonotype: A much larger clone lies a single base off, so this may be a read error. The gene calls are TRBV6-2 or TRBV6-3 and TRBJ2-4, with D maybe TRBD1 (6 bases). The CDR3 contains 16 residues. The germline V gene has CDR1 MNHEY and CDR2 SVGEGT. The CDR3 DNA is TGTGCCAGCGGTTACTCGATCACAGGGGCCAAAAACATTCAGTACTTC. Amino acids: CASGYSITGAKNIQYF.

Ten or more counts support this clonotype. This chain links TRBV5-4 with TRBJ2-2; 8 positions match TRBD2. The V gene end was trimmed by 7 bases and the J gene end by 6 bases; junction bases not matched to a gene: 2. Germline lookup yields CDR1 SGHNT and CDR2 YYREEE (reference sequence). CDR3 length: 12 amino acids. The CDR3 spells CASRGGAGELFF. CDR3 bases: TGTGCCAGCCGGGGGGGAGCCGGGGAGCTGTTTTTT.

Note on this clonotype: The conserved closing phenylalanine or tryptophan is absent in this CDR3, likely reflecting a read error. V usage is TRBV28 and J usage is TRBJ2-6; unclear D gene. Germline loops: CDR1 MDHEN, CDR2 SYDVKM. The CDR3 loop spans 15 amino acids. Trimming left V 0 bases short and J 3 bases short, with 6 bases between. The CDR3 region has the DNA TGTGCCAGCAGTTTATGGGTTAGTGGGGCCAACGTCCTGACTCTC. Amino acids: CASSLWVSGANVLTL.

The chain is built from TRBV20-1 and TRBJ1-2; the D is unclear. Germline CDR1 DFQATT, CDR2 SNEGSKA (reference sequence). CDR3 length equals 17 residues. The V and J ends lost 0 bases and 4 bases respectively, with 21 bases between them. As DNA, the CDR3 is TGCAGTGCTAGAGATTTAAAGGCAGGCGGACTCGCCTATGGCTACACCTTC. Translation: CSARDLKAGGLAYGYTF.

This clonotype was seen repeatedly, ten times or more. The J gene is TRBJ2-5, the V gene TRBV27; D gene ambiguous. The CDR3 is 13 amino acids. The germline gives CDR1 MNHEY, CDR2 SMNVEV (reference sequence). Trimming cost V 0 bases and J 1 base, with 3 bases left between them. CDR3 bases: TGTGCCAGCAGTTTATCATTCCAAGAGACCCAGTACTTC. It codes for CASSLSFQETQYF.

This clonotype occurred a few times. The chain couples TRBV20-1 to TRBJ2-1; possible D gene TRBD2, 6 bases. Germline CDR1 and CDR2: DFQATT and SNEGSKA (reference sequence). Trimming removed 1 base at V and 8 bases at J, with 12 bases between. CDR3 size: 13 residues. Written as DNA, the CDR3 is TGCAGTGCTAGAGGGGGGAGCGGGTATGAGCAGTTCTTC. This translates into CSARGGSGYEQFF.

As regards this clonotype: A much larger clone differs from this one at a single base, so this may be a read error. V usage is TRBV10-3 and J usage is TRBJ2-5; 8 bases match TRBD2. This CDR3 comprises 16 residues. Germline assignment: CDR1 ENHRY and CDR2 SYGVKD. The junction had 12 bases not matched to a gene; V was cut back by 4 bases and J by 5 bases. For the CDR3, the DNA is TGTGCCATCAGTGTGCCGGGAGCGGGAGCTCTGGAGACCCAGTACTTC. Translated, it gives CAISVPGAGALETQYF.